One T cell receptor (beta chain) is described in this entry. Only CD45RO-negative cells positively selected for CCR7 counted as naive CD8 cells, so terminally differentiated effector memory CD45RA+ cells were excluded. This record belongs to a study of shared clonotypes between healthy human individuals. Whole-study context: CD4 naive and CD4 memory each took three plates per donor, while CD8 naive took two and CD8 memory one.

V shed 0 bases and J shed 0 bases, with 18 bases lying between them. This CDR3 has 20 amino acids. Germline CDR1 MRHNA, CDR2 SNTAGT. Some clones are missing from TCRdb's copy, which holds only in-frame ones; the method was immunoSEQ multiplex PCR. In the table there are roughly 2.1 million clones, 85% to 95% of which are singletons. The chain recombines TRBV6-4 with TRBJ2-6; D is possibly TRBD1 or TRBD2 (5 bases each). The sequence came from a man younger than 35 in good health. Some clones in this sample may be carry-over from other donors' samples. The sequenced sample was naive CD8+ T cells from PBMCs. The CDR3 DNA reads TGTGCCAGCAGTGACTCCGAGGACCGGGACGCCCTCTCTGGGGCCAACGTCCTGACTTTC. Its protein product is CASSDSEDRDALSGANVLTF.